Below are 18 T cell receptor beta chains sequenced from a single sample in a study of OX40 agonist ivuxolimab in advanced cancers. Produced via immunoSEQ multiplex PCR; TCRdb's table is partial and in-frame only. The sample lists 62,000 or so clones; roughly 80% were seen once. The sequenced sample was CD4+ or CD8+ T cells sorted from blood, obtained in a trial of the OX40 agonist ivuxolimab. The source of these receptors is an adult with an advanced solid tumor such as melanoma, head and neck, liver or kidney cancer.

V usage is TRBV21-1 and J usage is TRBJ2-1; TRBD1 reflects the table's D call only, with no check against the DNA. TRBV21-1 is an annotated pseudogene. The CDR3 loop spans 14 amino acids. CDR3 coding DNA: TGTGCCAGCAGCAAAGAGGAACAGGACAATGAGCAGTTCTTC. Its translation is CASSKEEQDNEQFF.

V gene TRBV7-3 combines with J gene TRBJ2-2; D possibly corresponds to TRBD2 (6 bases). V was pared by 5 bases and J by 0 bases, with 16 bases between. Germline V CDR1 and CDR2: SGHTA, FQGTGA. The CDR3 is 17 amino acids. The CDR3: CASSPNPPGANTGELFF. DNA for the CDR3: TGTGCCAGCAGCCCCAATCCCCCGGGAGCGAACACCGGGGAGCTGTTTTTT.

The chain links TRBV30 to TRBJ1-6, with D possibly being TRBD1 (6 bases). Trimming took 2 bases from V and 7 from J, leaving 18 bases between them. The CDR3 totals 16 residues. Germline CDR1 reads GTSNPN; CDR2 reads SVGIG (reference sequence). CDR3 loop: CAWSFWPGRGNSPLHF. The CDR3 DNA is TGTGCCTGGAGTTTCTGGCCGGGGAGGGGGAATTCACCCCTCCACTTT.

As DNA, the CDR3 is TGTGCCAGCAGTTTCTCCGTCTACGAGCAGTACTTC. This sequence encodes CASSFSVYEQYF. V is TRBV28 and J is TRBJ2-7, with D uncertain. The CDR3 loop spans 12 amino acids. Trimming took off 3 bases at V and 3 bases at J, with 6 bases between the two ends. CDR1 MDHEN and CDR2 SYDVKM come from the germline V gene. The full variable domain, with the rest looked up from reference TRBV28 and TRBJ2-7, is DVKVTQSSRYLVKRTGEKVFLECVQDMDHENMFWYRQDPGLGLRLIYFSYDVKMKEKGDIPEGYSVSREKKERFSLILESASTNQTSMYLCASSFSVYEQYFGPGTRLTVT.

This clone was seen only once. The V gene is TRBV7-2, the J gene TRBJ2-7, with 7 bases fitting TRBD2. The ends lost 0 bases at V and 2 bases at J; junction bases unmatched: 10. This CDR3 is built from 17 residues. Germline V CDR1 and CDR2: SGHTA, FQGNSA. The CDR3 bases are TGTGCCAGCAGCTTAGCGGTCTACGCGGGAGAGGCCTACGAGCAGTACTTC. This encodes CASSLAVYAGEAYEQYF.

V usage is TRBV21-1 and J usage is TRBJ2-5; the table's D gene call, TRBD2, was not cross checked with the DNA. TRBV21-1 is listed as a pseudogene. The CDR3 sequence is 13 residues long. CDR3 DNA sequence: TGTGCCAGCAGCACTGTCTGTCAAGAGACCCAGTACTTC. Protein sequence: CASSTVCQETQYF.

This sequence joins TRBV10-3 and TRBJ1-4, with 7 bases lining up with TRBD1. V was pared by 2 bases and J by 5 bases, with 8 bases of the junction left unmatched. The germline V gene encodes CDR1 ENHRY and CDR2 SYGVKD. The length of the CDR3 is 16 residues. The CDR3 here is CAISEGGDSLNEKLFF. DNA of the CDR3: TGTGCCATCAGTGAGGGTGGGGACAGTTTAAATGAAAAACTGTTTTTT.

This rearrangement joins TRBV11-3 to TRBJ2-2; 7 bases agree with TRBD2. The CDR3 loop spans 12 amino acids. CDR1 is SGHNT, CDR2 YENEEA, per germline. V trimming: 7 bases; J trimming: 7 bases; junction bases outside the gene matches: 3. The CDR3 protein is CASTRGVGELFF. In DNA, the CDR3 is TGTGCCAGCACCCGGGGGGTCGGGGAGCTGTTTTTT.

This clone has only one observation. CDR3 protein: CASRILGGAEKNEQFF. The CDR3 DNA reads as TGTGCCAGCCGAATCCTTGGGGGTGCCGAGAAGAATGAGCAGTTCTTC. The V gene is TRBV27, the J gene TRBJ2-1; D may match TRBD1 or TRBD2 (5 bases each). The CDR3 spans 16 residues. Per germline, CDR1 MNHEY and CDR2 SMNVEV (reference sequence). The V end was cut by 8 bases, the J end by 7 bases, with 24 bases between.

The rearrangement joins TRBV6-6 to TRBJ2-5, with 13 bases that match TRBD2. Germline V lookup: CDR1 MNHNY, CDR2 SVGAGI (reference sequence). V lost 5 bases, J lost 5 bases, and 8 bases stayed unmatched. The CDR3 covers 16 residues. The CDR3 nucleotides read TGTGCCAGCAGTGCCGTCCGGACTAGCGGGAGTGAGACCCAGTACTTC. The encoded protein is CASSAVRTSGSETQYF.

This clone was seen once. The genes are TRBV7-6 and TRBJ2-5, with D tentatively TRBD2 (5 bases). Trimming took off 3 bases at V and 2 bases at J, with 7 bases between the two ends. Germline V CDR1 and CDR2: SGHVS, FNYEAQ. The CDR3 consists of 13 residues. The CDR3 here is CASSFTRQETQYF. CDR3 nucleotides: TGTGCCAGCAGCTTCACTAGACAAGAGACCCAGTACTTC.

The V call is TRBV9, the J call TRBJ2-5, with 12 bases fitting TRBD2. This CDR3 has 16 residues. V trimming: 0 bases; J trimming: 5 bases; junction bases outside the gene matches: 5. Germline assignment: CDR1 SGDLS and CDR2 YYNGEE. As DNA, the CDR3 is TGTGCCAGCAGCGTAGGTGGACTAGCGGGATCGGAGACCCAGTACTTC. It is translated as CASSVGGLAGSETQYF.

This clone was picked up one time. The V call is TRBV18, the J call TRBJ2-1, with no clear D. This CDR3 region has 15 residues. Germline lookup yields CDR1 KGHSH and CDR2 LQKENI. The V end was cut by 1 base, the J end by 2 bases, with 9 bases between. The CDR3 DNA reads TGTGCCAGCTCACCACTGCTTGAGACCTACAATGAGCAGTTCTTC. Amino acid sequence: CASSPLLETYNEQFF.

The table lists this clone with a count of one. The gene calls are TRBV7-9 and TRBJ2-2, with 7 positions matching TRBD1. The CDR3 totals 14 residues. Germline loops: CDR1 SEHNR, CDR2 FQNEAQ (reference sequence). V lost 1 base and J lost 5; bases outside the gene matches: 1. The CDR3 loop reads CASSLEGATGELFF. CDR3 coding DNA: TGTGCCAGCAGCTTAGAGGGGGCGACCGGGGAGCTGTTTTTT.

The V and J genes are TRBV10-3 and TRBJ1-1, with 8 bases matching TRBD1. The V and J ends lost 8 bases and 7 bases, in that order; junction bases with no gene match: 12. The germline V gene encodes CDR1 ENHRY and CDR2 SYGVKD. The CDR3 spans 14 residues. The DNA for the CDR3 is TGTGCCATCGGTGCAGTCTCGACAGGGGATGAAGCTTTCTTT. This translates into CAIGAVSTGDEAFF.

The gene calls are TRBV19 and TRBJ2-2; 11 bases match TRBD2. Unmatched junction bases numbered 8, after V lost 5 bases and J lost 3 bases. Looked up from germline, CDR1 is LNHDA and CDR2 is SQIVND (reference sequence). The CDR3 has 17 amino acids. The CDR3 loop is CASSLTSGMGDTGELFF. The CDR3 DNA follows: TGTGCCAGTAGTCTGACTAGCGGGATGGGGGACACCGGGGAGCTGTTTTTT.

This clone was observed once. V is TRBV7-3 and J is TRBJ2-1; D gene ambiguous. V lost 5 bases, J lost 0 bases, and 14 bases lay in between. This CDR3 contains 16 residues. Germline V gives CDR1 SGHTA, CDR2 FQGTGA. CDR3 nucleotides: TGTGCCAGCAGCCTCAATCCGGAGAGCTCCTACAATGAGCAGTTCTTC. Protein: CASSLNPESSYNEQFF. The whole variable domain, remainder taken from reference TRBV7-3 and TRBJ2-1, is GAGVSQTPSNKVTEKGKYVELRCDPISGHTALYWYRQSLGQGPEFLIYFQGTGAADDSGLPNDRFFAVRPEGSVSTLKIQRTERGDSAVYLCASSLNPESSYNEQFFGPGTRLTVL.

The chain is built from TRBV9 and TRBJ2-7; TRBD2 is a possible D gene (6 bases). The CDR3 length is 15 residues. Germline CDR1 is SGDLS and CDR2 is YYNGEE. Trimming took off 4 bases at V and 2 bases at J, with 16 bases between the two ends. The CDR3, as DNA: TGTGCCAGCAGCTCCCCAGCGGAGGGGACCTACGAGCAGTACTTC. It translates to CASSSPAEGTYEQYF.